This entry features one T cell receptor beta chain sequence. This entry comes from a study of T cells after somatic rescue of genetic block. TCRdb's table, derived via immunoSEQ multiplex PCR, lists solely in-frame clones and lacks some. The profile shows 110,000 or so clones, around nine tenths of them singletons. Looked up from germline, CDR1 is SGDLS and CDR2 is YYNGEE. This CDR3 is built from 15 residues. Trimming cost V 0 bases and J 2 bases, with 9 bases left between them. The source material was peripheral blood mononuclear cells (PBMCs). The TCR originated in a woman in her late teens or twenties. The genes are TRBV9 and TRBJ1-3; D unclear. The CDR3 is CASSVGGGPGNTIYF. CDR3 bases: TGTGCCAGCAGCGTAGGGGGTGGGCCTGGAAACACCATATATTTT.